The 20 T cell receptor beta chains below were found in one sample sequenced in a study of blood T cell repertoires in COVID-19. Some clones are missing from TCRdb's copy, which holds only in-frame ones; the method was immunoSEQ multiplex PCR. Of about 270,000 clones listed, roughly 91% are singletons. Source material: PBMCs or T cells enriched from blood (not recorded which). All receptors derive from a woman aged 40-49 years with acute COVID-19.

CDR3 protein: CASSPLRGQETQYF. The CDR3 DNA sequence: TGTGCCAGCAGCCCCCTCCGGGGGCAAGAGACCCAGTACTTC. The V gene is TRBV7-9, the J gene TRBJ2-5; D is perhaps TRBD2 (6 bases). Trimming shortened V by 5 bases and J by 2 bases, and 12 bases separated the two germline ends. This CDR3 spans 14 amino acids. The germline gives CDR1 SEHNR, CDR2 FQNEAQ (reference sequence).

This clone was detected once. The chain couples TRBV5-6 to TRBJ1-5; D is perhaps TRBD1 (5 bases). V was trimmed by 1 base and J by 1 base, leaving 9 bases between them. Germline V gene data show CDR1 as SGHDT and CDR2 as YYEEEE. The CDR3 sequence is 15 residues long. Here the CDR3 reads CASSLMGPSNQPQHF. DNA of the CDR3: TGTGCCAGCAGCTTGATGGGGCCGAGCAATCAGCCCCAGCATTTT.

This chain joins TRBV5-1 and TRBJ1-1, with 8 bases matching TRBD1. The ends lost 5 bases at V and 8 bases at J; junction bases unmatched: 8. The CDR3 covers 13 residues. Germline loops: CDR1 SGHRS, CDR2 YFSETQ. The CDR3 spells CASSVDRALEAFF. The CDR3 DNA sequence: TGCGCCAGCAGTGTGGACAGGGCGTTAGAAGCTTTCTTT. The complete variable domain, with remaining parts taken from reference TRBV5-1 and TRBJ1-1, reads KAGVTQTPRYLIKTRGQQVTLSCSPISGHRSVSWYQQTPGQGLQFLFEYFSETQRNKGNFPGRFSGRQFSNSRSEMNVSTLELGDSALYLCASSVDRALEAFFGQGTRLTVV.

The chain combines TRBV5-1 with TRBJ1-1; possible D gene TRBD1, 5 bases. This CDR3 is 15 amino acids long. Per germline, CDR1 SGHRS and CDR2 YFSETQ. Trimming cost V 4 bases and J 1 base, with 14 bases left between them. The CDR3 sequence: CASSAGQGSNTEAFF. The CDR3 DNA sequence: TGCGCCAGCAGCGCTGGCCAGGGTTCGAACACTGAAGCTTTCTTT.

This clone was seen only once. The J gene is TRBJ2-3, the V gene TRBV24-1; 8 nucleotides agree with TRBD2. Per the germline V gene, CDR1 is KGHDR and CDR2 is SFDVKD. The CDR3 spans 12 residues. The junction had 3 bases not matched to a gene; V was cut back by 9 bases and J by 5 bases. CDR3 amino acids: CATGLALDTQYF. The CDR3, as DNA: TGTGCCACCGGACTAGCTCTAGATACGCAGTATTTT.

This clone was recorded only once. The CDR3 here is CASSISVYTEAFF. The CDR3 region has the DNA TGTGCCAGTAGTATTTCAGTGTATACTGAAGCTTTCTTT. The rearrangement links TRBV19 to TRBJ1-1; D ambiguous. Trimming cost V 3 bases and J 5 bases, with 10 bases left between them. Germline CDR1 and CDR2: LNHDA and SQIVND (reference sequence). CDR3 length: 13 amino acids. The full variable domain, completed using reference TRBV19 and TRBJ1-1, is DGGITQSPKYLFRKEGQNVTLSCEQNLNHDAMYWYRQDPGQGLRLIYYSQIVNDFQKGDIAEGYSVSREKKESFPLTVTSAQKNPTAFYLCASSISVYTEAFFGQGTRLTVV.

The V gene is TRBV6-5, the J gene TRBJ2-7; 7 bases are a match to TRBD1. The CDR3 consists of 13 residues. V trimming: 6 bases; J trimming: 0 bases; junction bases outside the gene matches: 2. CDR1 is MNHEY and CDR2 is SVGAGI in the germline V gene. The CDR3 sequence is CASRSGGSYEQYF. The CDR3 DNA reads TGTGCCAGCAGATCAGGGGGCTCCTACGAGCAGTACTTC.

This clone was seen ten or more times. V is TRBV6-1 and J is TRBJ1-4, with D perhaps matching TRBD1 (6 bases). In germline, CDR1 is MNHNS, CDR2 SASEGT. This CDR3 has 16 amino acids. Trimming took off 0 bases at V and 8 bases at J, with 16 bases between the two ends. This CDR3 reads CASSEAFGQGPEKLFF. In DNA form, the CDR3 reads TGTGCCAGCAGTGAAGCGTTCGGGCAGGGGCCCGAAAAACTGTTTTTT.

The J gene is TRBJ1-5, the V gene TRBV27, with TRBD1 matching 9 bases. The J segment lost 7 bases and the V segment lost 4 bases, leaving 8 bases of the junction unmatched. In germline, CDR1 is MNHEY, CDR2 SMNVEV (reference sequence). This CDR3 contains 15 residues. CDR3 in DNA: TGTGCCAGCAGTTCTACAGGGGGCTGGGGCCAGCCCCAGCATTTT. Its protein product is CASSSTGGWGQPQHF.

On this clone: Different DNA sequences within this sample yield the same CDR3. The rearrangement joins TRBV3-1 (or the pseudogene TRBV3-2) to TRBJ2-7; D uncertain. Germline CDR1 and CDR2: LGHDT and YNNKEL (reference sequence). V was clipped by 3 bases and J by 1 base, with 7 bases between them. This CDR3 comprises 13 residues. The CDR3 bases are TGTGCCAGCAGCCAGGGCAGTTCCTACGAGCAGTACTTC. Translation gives CASSQGSSYEQYF.

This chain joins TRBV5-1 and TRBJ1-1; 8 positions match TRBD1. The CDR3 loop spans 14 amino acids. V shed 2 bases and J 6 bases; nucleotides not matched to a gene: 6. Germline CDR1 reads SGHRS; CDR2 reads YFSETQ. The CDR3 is CASSFQGAAAEAFF. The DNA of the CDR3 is TGCGCCAGCAGCTTTCAGGGGGCGGCGGCTGAAGCTTTCTTT.

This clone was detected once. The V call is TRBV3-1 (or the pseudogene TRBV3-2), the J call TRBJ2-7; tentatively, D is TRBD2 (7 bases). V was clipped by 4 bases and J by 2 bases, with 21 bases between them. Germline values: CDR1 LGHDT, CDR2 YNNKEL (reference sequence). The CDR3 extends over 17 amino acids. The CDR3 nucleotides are TGTGCCAGCAGCCTAGCGGGCCGGCGGGGGCCGACCTACGAGCAGTACTTC. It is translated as CASSLAGRRGPTYEQYF.

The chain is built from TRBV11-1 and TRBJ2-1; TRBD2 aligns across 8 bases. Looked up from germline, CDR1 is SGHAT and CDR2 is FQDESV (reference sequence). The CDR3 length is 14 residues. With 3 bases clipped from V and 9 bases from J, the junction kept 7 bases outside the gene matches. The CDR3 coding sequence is TGTGCCAGCAGCTTTCGGGAGGGTTTGGGTGAGCAGTTCTTC. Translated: CASSFREGLGEQFF.

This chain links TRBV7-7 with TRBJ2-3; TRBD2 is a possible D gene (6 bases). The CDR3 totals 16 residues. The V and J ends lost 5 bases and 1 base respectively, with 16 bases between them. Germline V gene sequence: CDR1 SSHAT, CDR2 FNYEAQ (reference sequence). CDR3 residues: CASSENTGLGTDTQYF. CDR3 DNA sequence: TGTGCCAGCAGCGAAAATACGGGACTTGGCACAGATACGCAGTATTTT.

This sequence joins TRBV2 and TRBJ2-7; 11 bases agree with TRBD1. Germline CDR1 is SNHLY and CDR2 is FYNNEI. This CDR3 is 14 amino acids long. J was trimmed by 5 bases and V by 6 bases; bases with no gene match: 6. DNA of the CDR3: TGTGCCAGCAGCACCGGGACAGGGGGAGACGAGCAGTACTTC. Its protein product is CASSTGTGGDEQYF. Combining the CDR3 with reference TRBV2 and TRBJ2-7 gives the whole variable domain EPEVTQTPSHQVTQMGQEVILRCVPISNHLYFYWYRQILGQKVEFLVSFYNNEISEKSEIFDDQFSVERPDGSNFTLKIRSTKLEDSAMYFCASSTGTGGDEQYFGPGTRLTVT.

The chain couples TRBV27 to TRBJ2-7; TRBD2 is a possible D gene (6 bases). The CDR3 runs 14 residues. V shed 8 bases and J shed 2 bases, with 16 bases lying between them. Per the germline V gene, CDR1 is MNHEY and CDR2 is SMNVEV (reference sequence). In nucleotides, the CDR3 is TGTGCCAGCGGCCGGGGGTGGTATCCCTACGAGCAGTACTTC. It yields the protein CASGRGWYPYEQYF.

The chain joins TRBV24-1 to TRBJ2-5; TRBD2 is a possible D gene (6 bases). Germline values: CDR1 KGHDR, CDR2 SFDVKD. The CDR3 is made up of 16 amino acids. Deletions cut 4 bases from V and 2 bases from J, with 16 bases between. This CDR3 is CATSDASGLLQETQYF. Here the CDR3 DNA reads TGTGCCACCAGTGACGCCTCGGGACTGCTACAAGAGACCCAGTACTTC.

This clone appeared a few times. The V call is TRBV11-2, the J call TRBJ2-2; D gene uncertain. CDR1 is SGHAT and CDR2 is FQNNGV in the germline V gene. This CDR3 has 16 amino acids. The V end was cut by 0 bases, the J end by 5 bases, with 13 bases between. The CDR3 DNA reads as TGTGCCAGCAGCTTAGAAGGTTCGAAGCGAACCGGGGAGCTGTTTTTT. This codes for CASSLEGSKRTGELFF.

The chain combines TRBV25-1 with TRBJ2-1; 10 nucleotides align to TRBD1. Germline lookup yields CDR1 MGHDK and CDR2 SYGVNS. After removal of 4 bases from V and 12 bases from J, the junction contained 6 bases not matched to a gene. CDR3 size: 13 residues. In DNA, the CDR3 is TGTGCCAGCAGTGGGGGGGACAGGGGAGGGCAGTTCTTC. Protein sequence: CASSGGDRGGQFF.

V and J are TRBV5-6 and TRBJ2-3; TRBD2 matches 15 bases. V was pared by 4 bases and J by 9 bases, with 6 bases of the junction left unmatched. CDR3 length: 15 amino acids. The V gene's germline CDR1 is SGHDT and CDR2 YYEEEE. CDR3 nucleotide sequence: TGTGCCAGCAGCGTTCCGGGACTAGCGGGAGGAACGCAGTATTTT. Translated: CASSVPGLAGGTQYF. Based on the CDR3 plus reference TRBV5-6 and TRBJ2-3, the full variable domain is DAGVTQSPTHLIKTRGQQVTLRCSPKSGHDTVSWYQQALGQGPQFIFQYYEEEERQRGNFPDRFSGHQFPNYSSELNVNALLLGDSALYLCASSVPGLAGGTQYFGPGTRLTVL.